This T cell receptor (beta chain) was found in a study of post-analysis software for immune sequencing data. Study observations and caveats: Compared with controls, patients had more of about 5 TRBV segments, including TRBV5-6, TRBV5-1 and TRBV20-1.

Losses at the gene ends were 3 bases for V and 4 bases for J; bases not matched to a gene: 2. This CDR3 is built from 13 residues. Germline V gene lookup returns CDR1 SEHNR and CDR2 FQNEAQ (reference sequence). This clonotype was counted a few times. Antigen: not known. Researchers reported that TCR beta cDNA libraries carried unique molecular identifiers. TCRdb redid the calling of the PCR reads with MiXCR, one entry per CDR3 protein. The sample records about 400,000 distinct CDR3 sequences, approximately 38% being singletons. The sequence derives from a girl aged 10 to 17 with multiple sclerosis. This rearrangement joins TRBV7-9 to TRBJ1-1; TRBD1 matches at 7 bases. Sample: blood. The CDR3 sequence is CASSLTGFTEAFF. Here the CDR3 DNA reads TGTGCCAGCAGCTTGACAGGGTTCACTGAAGCTTTCTTT.